The 6 T cell receptor beta chains below were found in one sample sequenced in a study of cytotoxic CD8 clonotypes in ibrutinib-treated CLL. The data were produced by immunoSEQ multiplex PCR, yet TCRdb's version contains in-frame clones alone and is incomplete. This table holds around 130,000 clones, around 84% found once. The sample in question was PBMCs, obtained after 24 months of ibrutinib treatment. The receptors stem from a human donor with chronic lymphocytic leukemia.

The rearrangement uses TRBV2 and TRBJ2-5, with TRBD1 identical over 9 bases. Per germline, CDR1 SNHLY and CDR2 FYNNEI. The CDR3 loop spans 14 amino acids. V shed 6 bases and J 5 bases; nucleotides not matched to a gene: 7. The CDR3 DNA follows: TGTGCCAGCAGACCACAGGGGGCGATGGAGACCCAGTACTTC. Protein: CASRPQGAMETQYF.

V gene TRBV2 combines with J gene TRBJ2-3, with 9 bases lining up with TRBD2. The CDR3 consists of 16 residues. The junction had 5 bases not matched to a gene; V was cut back by 1 base and J by 3 bases. Germline CDR1 is SNHLY and CDR2 is FYNNEI. Here the CDR3 DNA reads TGTGCCAGCAGTGAAGTCACCGCGGGGGGGACAGATACGCAGTATTTT. Translating it yields CASSEVTAGGTDTQYF.

The V call is TRBV28, the J call TRBJ2-7, with D possibly called TRBD1 or TRBD2 (5 bases each). This CDR3 spans 14 amino acids. The germline gives CDR1 MDHEN, CDR2 SYDVKM. Trimming cost V 6 bases and J 5 bases, with 17 bases left between them. The CDR3 DNA sequence: TGTGCCAGCAGAGACAGCCCGGGGTCCCACGAGCAGTACTTC. Its protein is CASRDSPGSHEQYF.

The chain employs TRBV6-5 and TRBJ1-2; 7 bases map to TRBD1. The CDR3 sequence is 14 residues long. Losses at the gene ends were 5 bases for V and 0 bases for J; bases not matched to a gene: 3. Germline V gene lookup returns CDR1 MNHEY and CDR2 SVGAGI. The CDR3 reads CASSRDRANYGYTF. In DNA, the CDR3 is TGTGCCAGCAGTCGGGACAGAGCTAACTATGGCTACACCTTC.

This chain links TRBV7-2 with TRBJ1-1; no reliable D call. V lost 2 bases and J lost 1, with 8 bases in between. Looked up from germline, CDR1 is SGHTA and CDR2 is FQGNSA. The CDR3 extends over 14 amino acids. CDR3 DNA: TGTGCCAGCAGCTTACCCCTCCGGAACACTGAAGCTTTCTTT. It translates to CASSLPLRNTEAFF.

This rearrangement joins TRBV6-1 to TRBJ1-5; 8 bases match TRBD1. Trimming took 5 bases from V and 5 from J; bases not matched to a gene: 2. The CDR3 loop spans 13 amino acids. From germline, CDR1 is MNHNS and CDR2 SASEGT. CDR3 sequence (DNA): TGTGCCAGCAGTCTGGACAGGGATCAGCCCCAGCATTTT. Amino acids: CASSLDRDQPQHF.